One and the same sample provided the 5 T cell receptor beta chains below, sequenced in a study of T cells in Graves' hyperthyroidism and ophthalmopathy. What was amplified from RNA transcripts were TCR beta CDR3 regions. HTBI primers were the set used in a first-round RT-PCR of the TCR CDR3. Using its own MiXCR run on the multiplex PCR reads, TCRdb lists one record per CDR3 protein. The sample records 550,000 to 700,000 distinct CDR3 sequences, 35% to 55% being singletons. Sequenced material: peripheral blood or thyroid tissue (not recorded which). Receptors originate from an adult woman with Graves' disease, either hyperthyroidism or ophthalmopathy (not recorded which).

As regards this clonotype: This may arise from a read error, as a much more abundant clone is one base away. The rearrangement links TRBV24-1 to TRBJ1-3; no clear D. Germline assignment: CDR1 KGHDR and CDR2 SFDVKD. The CDR3 contains 15 residues. The CDR3 spells CATSGLVLREGTIYF. DNA for the CDR3: TGTGCCACCAGTGGTTTGGTTCTCCGGGAGGGCACCATATATTTT.

This clonotype showed up many times. The chain couples TRBV7-8 to TRBJ2-7; a possible D gene is TRBD1 (5 bases). The germline V and J ends were trimmed by 0 bases and 0 bases, with 9 bases remaining between them. Germline CDR1 SGHVS, CDR2 FQNEAQ. There are 15 residues in the CDR3. CDR3 sequence (DNA): TGTGCCAGCAGCTTAGCCACAGGATTCTCCTACGAGCAGTACTTC. Translating gives CASSLATGFSYEQYF. Drawing the rest from reference TRBV7-8 and TRBJ2-7, the complete variable domain is GAGVSQSPRYKVAKRGQDVALRCDPISGHVSLFWYQQALGQGPEFLTYFQNEAQLDKSGLPSDRFFAERPEGSVSTLKIQRTQQEDSAVYLCASSLATGFSYEQYFGPGTRLTVT.

There are many counts of this clonotype. The J gene is TRBJ2-5, the V gene TRBV29-1, with 7 bases fitting TRBD2. Germline CDR1 reads SQVTM; CDR2 reads ANQGSEA. The CDR3 contains 15 residues. V lost 1 base, J lost 2 bases, and 7 bases stayed unmatched. The CDR3 is CSVEGASGSQETQYF. Here the CDR3 DNA reads TGCAGCGTTGAAGGAGCTAGCGGTTCTCAAGAGACCCAGTACTTC.

The genes are TRBV29-1 and TRBJ2-7, with D tentatively TRBD1 (6 bases). V lost 8 bases to trimming and J lost 3 bases, with 14 bases between them. The CDR3 is 12 residues long. Germline-derived CDR1 and CDR2 are SQVTM and ANQGSEA. CDR3 sequence (DNA): TGCAGCTCCACCCAGGGGCGCTACGAGCAGTACTTC. Translation: CSSTQGRYEQYF.

J is TRBJ2-5 and V is TRBV7-9, with 12 bases lining up with TRBD2. Germline V gene sequence: CDR1 SEHNR, CDR2 FQNEAQ (reference sequence). CDR3 length: 16 residues. V shed 6 bases and J 5 bases; nucleotides not matched to a gene: 10. This CDR3 is CASSYTRTSGVETQYF. Here the CDR3 DNA reads TGTGCCAGCAGTTACACCAGGACTAGCGGGGTGGAGACCCAGTACTTC.